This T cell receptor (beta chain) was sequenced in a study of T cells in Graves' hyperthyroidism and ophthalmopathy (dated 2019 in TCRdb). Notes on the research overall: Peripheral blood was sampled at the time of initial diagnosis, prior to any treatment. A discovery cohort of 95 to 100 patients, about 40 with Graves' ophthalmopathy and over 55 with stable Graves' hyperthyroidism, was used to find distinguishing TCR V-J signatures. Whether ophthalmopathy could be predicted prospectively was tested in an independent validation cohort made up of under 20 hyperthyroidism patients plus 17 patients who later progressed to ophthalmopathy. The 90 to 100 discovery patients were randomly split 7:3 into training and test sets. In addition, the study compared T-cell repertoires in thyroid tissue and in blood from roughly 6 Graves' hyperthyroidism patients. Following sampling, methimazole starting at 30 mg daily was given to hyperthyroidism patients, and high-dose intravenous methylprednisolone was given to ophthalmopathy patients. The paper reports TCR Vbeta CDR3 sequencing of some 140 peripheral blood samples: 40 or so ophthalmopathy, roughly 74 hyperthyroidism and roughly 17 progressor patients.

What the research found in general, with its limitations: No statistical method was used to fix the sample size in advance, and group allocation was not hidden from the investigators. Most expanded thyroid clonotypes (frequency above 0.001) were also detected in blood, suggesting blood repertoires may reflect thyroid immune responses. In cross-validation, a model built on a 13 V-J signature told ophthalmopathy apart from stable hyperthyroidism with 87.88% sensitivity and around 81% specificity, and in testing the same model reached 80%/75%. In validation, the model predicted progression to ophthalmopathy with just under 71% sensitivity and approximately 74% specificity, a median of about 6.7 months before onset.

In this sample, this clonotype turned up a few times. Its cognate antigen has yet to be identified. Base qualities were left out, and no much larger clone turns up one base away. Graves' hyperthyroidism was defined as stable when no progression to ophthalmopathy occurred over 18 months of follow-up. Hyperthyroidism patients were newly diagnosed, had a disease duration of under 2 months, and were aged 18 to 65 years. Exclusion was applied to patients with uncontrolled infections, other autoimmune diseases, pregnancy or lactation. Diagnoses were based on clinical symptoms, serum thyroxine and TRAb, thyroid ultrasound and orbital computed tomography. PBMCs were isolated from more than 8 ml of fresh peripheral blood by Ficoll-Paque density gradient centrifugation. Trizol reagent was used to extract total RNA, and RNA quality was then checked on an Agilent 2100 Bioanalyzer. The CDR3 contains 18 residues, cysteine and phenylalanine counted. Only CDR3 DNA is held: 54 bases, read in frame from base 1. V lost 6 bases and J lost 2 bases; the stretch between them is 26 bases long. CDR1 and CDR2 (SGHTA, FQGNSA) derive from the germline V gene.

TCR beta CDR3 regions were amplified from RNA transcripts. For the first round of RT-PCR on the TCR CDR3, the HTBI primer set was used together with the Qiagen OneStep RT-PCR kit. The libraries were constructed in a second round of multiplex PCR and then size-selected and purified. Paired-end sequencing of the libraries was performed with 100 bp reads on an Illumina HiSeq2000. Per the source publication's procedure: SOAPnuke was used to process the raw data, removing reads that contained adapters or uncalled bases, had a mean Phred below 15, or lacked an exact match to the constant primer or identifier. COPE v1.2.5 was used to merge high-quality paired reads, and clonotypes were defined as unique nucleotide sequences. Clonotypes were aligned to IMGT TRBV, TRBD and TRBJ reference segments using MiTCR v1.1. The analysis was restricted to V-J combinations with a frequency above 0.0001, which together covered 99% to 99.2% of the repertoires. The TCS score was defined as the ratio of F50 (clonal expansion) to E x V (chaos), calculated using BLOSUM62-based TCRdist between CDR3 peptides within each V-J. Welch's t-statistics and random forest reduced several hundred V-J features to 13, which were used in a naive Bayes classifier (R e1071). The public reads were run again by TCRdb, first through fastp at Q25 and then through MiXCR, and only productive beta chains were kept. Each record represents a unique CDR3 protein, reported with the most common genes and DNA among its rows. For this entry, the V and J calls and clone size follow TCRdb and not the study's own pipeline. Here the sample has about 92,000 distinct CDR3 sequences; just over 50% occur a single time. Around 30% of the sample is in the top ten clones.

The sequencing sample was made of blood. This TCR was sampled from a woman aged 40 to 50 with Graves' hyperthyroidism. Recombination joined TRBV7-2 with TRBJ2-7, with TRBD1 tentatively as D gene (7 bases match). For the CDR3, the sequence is CASSSRIVRRGLPYEQYF. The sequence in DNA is TGTGCCAGCAGTTCCCGGATAGTTAGGAGGGGGCTTCCCTACGAGCAGTACTTC.